Following are 2 T cell receptor beta chains from one sample sequenced in a study of beta chain features in type 1 diabetes. As every portion of the isolated RNA was reverse transcribed, the sequencing read expressed TCRB transcripts. Produced via immunoSEQ multiplex PCR; TCRdb's table is partial and in-frame only. The sample lists about 900,000 clones; roughly a sixth were seen once. The material sequenced was naive CD4+ T cells from blood. These receptor sequences come from a woman between 18 and 29 years old in good health.

Only a few counts were recorded for this clone. V and J are TRBV9 and TRBJ1-1, with 7 nucleotides matching TRBD1. Germline CDR1 SGDLS, CDR2 YYNGEE. This CDR3 is 13 amino acids long. With V trimmed by 4 bases and J by 11 bases, 11 bases remained unmatched. CDR3 in DNA: TGTGCCAGCAGCTCACAGGGGAACACTGGGGCTTTCTTT. Translating gives CASSSQGNTGAFF.

This clone showed up just a few times. The V and J genes are TRBV6-1 and TRBJ2-7; D perhaps matches TRBD1 (6 bases). Per the germline V gene, CDR1 is MNHNS and CDR2 is SASEGT. V was cut by 6 bases and J by 6 bases, with 18 bases left in between. CDR3 length equals 14 residues. The DNA for the CDR3 is TGTGCCAGCAGCCCACGAGTAACAGGGATCGAGCAGTACTTC. Translation: CASSPRVTGIEQYF.